The 30 T cell receptor beta chains presented below share a single source sample, sequenced in a study of blood T cell repertoires in COVID-19. The repertoire was sequenced with immunoSEQ multiplex PCR; TCRdb's copy has only in-frame clones and lacks some. The sample includes around 300,000 clones, 90% of them seen just once. Sample: PBMCs or T cells enriched from blood (not recorded which). These receptors all stem from a woman between 18 and 29 years old with acute COVID-19.

This chain connects TRBV10-1 to TRBJ2-3; 11 bases fit TRBD2. The CDR3 consists of 14 residues. CDR1 is WNHNN, CDR2 SYGVQD, per germline (reference sequence). V lost 0 bases to trimming and J lost 14 bases; unmatched junction nucleotides: 7. This chain's CDR3 is CASSESLAGGSRYF. CDR3 bases: TGCGCCAGCAGTGAGTCCCTAGCGGGAGGAAGCCGGTATTTT.

This rearrangement joins TRBV27 to TRBJ1-3; D is perhaps TRBD1 (5 bases). Deletions cut 6 bases from V and 8 bases from J, with 14 bases between. The germline V gene encodes CDR1 MNHEY and CDR2 SMNVEV (reference sequence). This CDR3 region has 13 residues. CDR3 sequence: CASSIRRGHTIYF. The CDR3 nucleotides read TGTGCCAGCAGCATCCGAAGGGGCCACACCATATATTTT.

This clone was observed a handful of times. V and J are TRBV7-2 and TRBJ1-3; 7 bases agree with TRBD1. Germline V gene sequence: CDR1 SGHTA, CDR2 FQGNSA. The CDR3 is 14 amino acids. J was trimmed by 2 bases and V by 2 bases; bases with no gene match: 0. CDR3 DNA sequence: TGTGCCAGCAGCTTACAGGGGGCTGGAAACACCATATATTTT. This codes for CASSLQGAGNTIYF.

This chain uses TRBV9 with TRBJ2-3; 9 bases are shared with TRBD2. The V gene's germline CDR1 is SGDLS and CDR2 YYNGEE. The CDR3 runs 18 residues. V trimming: 0 bases; J trimming: 5 bases; junction bases outside the gene matches: 13. The DNA of the CDR3 is TGTGCCAGCAGCGTAGAGGCGGGAGGGCCTTTATTCATAGATACGCAGTATTTT. Encoded protein: CASSVEAGGPLFIDTQYF. The entire variable domain, with the rest obtained from reference TRBV9 and TRBJ2-3, is as follows: DSGVTQTPKHLITATGQRVTLRCSPRSGDLSVYWYQQSLDQGLQFLIQYYNGEERAKGNILERFSAQQFPDLHSELNLSSLELGDSALYFCASSVEAGGPLFIDTQYFGPGTRLTVL.

Note on this clone: A junction end diverges from the germline sequence, so it may reflect a read error. The chain recombines TRBV28 with TRBJ2-3, with D perhaps matching TRBD1 (6 bases). The CDR3 has 11 amino acids. Germline loops: CDR1 MDHEN, CDR2 SYDVKM. Here the CDR3 DNA reads TGTGCAAGCAGGGGCCCGAATACGCAGTATTTT. Encoded protein: CASRGPNTQYF.

V and J are TRBV19 and TRBJ1-5; D gene ambiguous. The CDR3 runs 14 residues. V was trimmed by 3 bases and J by 0 bases, leaving 6 bases between them. Germline loops: CDR1 LNHDA, CDR2 SQIVND (reference sequence). The chain's CDR3 is CASSILSSNQPQHF. DNA for the CDR3: TGTGCCAGTAGTATCTTGAGTAGCAATCAGCCCCAGCATTTT.

The chain employs TRBV6-1 and TRBJ2-5, with D possibly TRBD2 on 7 matching bases. Germline assignment: CDR1 MNHNS and CDR2 SASEGT. Trimming removed 4 bases at V and 5 bases at J, with 20 bases between. The CDR3 runs 16 residues. The CDR3 protein is CASSAAAWGRGETQYF. CDR3 DNA sequence: TGTGCCAGCAGTGCCGCTGCTTGGGGGAGGGGGGAGACCCAGTACTTC.

The chain uses TRBV2 and TRBJ1-4; D unresolved. The CDR3 has 17 residues. The germline V and J ends were trimmed by 3 bases and 3 bases, with 17 bases remaining between them. The V gene's germline CDR1 is SNHLY and CDR2 FYNNEI. CDR3 DNA: TGTGCCAGCAGTGAGGCCGGCGTTGCAACAGCTAATGAAAAACTGTTTTTT. Amino acid sequence: CASSEAGVATANEKLFF.

The CDR3 coding sequence is TGTGCCAGTAGTCCCAGGACAGGAGAAGAGACCCAGTACTTC. Translating gives CASSPRTGEETQYF. The genes are TRBV19 and TRBJ2-5; TRBD1 aligns across 7 bases. The CDR3 has 14 residues. Germline V gives CDR1 LNHDA, CDR2 SQIVND (reference sequence). Trimming took 5 bases from V and 3 from J; bases not matched to a gene: 6.

The chain has TRBV6-2 or TRBV6-3 and TRBJ1-1, with a weak D call TRBD1 (6 bases). With 2 bases removed from V and 4 bases from J, the gap between germline ends came to 17 bases. The CDR3 is 16 amino acids. Germline lookup yields CDR1 MNHEY and CDR2 SVGEGT. The CDR3 DNA reads as TGTGCCAGCAGTTACGAAGAGGGGGGAGGGATCACTGAAGCTTTCTTT. The encoded protein is CASSYEEGGGITEAFF.

The rearrangement uses TRBV19 and TRBJ1-6, with 7 bases lining up with TRBD1. Trimming at V came to 3 bases and at J to 5 bases, leaving 7 bases not matched to a gene. Germline V lookup: CDR1 LNHDA, CDR2 SQIVND (reference sequence). This CDR3 has 16 residues. This chain's CDR3 is CASSIETGWNNSPLHF. CDR3 in DNA: TGTGCCAGTAGTATCGAGACAGGGTGGAATAATTCACCCCTCCACTTT.

J is TRBJ2-7 and V is TRBV12-3 or TRBV12-4; D is unclear. CDR3 length: 12 residues. Trimming cost V 2 bases and J 6 bases, with 8 bases left between them. CDR3 nucleotide sequence: TGTGCCAGCAGTTTAAGTGGGCCCGAGCAGTACTTC. Amino acid sequence: CASSLSGPEQYF.

This clone appeared a few times. The rearrangement uses TRBV9 and TRBJ1-4, with D possibly TRBD1 on 6 matching bases. CDR1 and CDR2 (germline): SGDLS, YYNGEE. The ends were cut back, 3 bases at V and 4 bases at J, with 16 bases in the middle. The CDR3 has 16 residues. The CDR3 coding sequence is TGTGCCAGCAGCGCTCAAACAGGGCCTAATAATGAAAAACTGTTTTTT. Translating it yields CASSAQTGPNNEKLFF.

The DNA for the CDR3 is TGTGCCAGCAGTTCACAGGGAAACTATGGCTACACCTTC. Translating gives CASSSQGNYGYTF. V usage is TRBV12-3 or TRBV12-4 and J usage is TRBJ1-2, with TRBD1 as a possible D gene (6 bases). This CDR3 is 13 amino acids long. V lost 4 bases to trimming and J lost 2 bases, with 8 bases between them.

The CDR3 region has the DNA TGTGCCACCAGTGCCGGACAGGGAGGGCACACTGAAGCTTTCTTT. It is translated as CATSAGQGGHTEAFF. The chain joins TRBV24-1 to TRBJ1-1; 8 bases match TRBD1. This CDR3 is built from 15 residues. From germline, CDR1 is KGHDR and CDR2 SFDVKD. V lost 5 bases, J lost 3 bases, and 7 bases stayed unmatched.

This chain joins TRBV18 and TRBJ2-1, with 8 positions matching TRBD2. V lost 5 bases to trimming and J lost 0 bases; unmatched junction nucleotides: 6. The CDR3 has 16 amino acids. The germline gives CDR1 KGHSH, CDR2 LQKENI. The DNA of the CDR3 is TGTGCCAGCTCAGTGAATAGCGGGGACTCCTACAATGAGCAGTTCTTC. Translating gives CASSVNSGDSYNEQFF.

The chain is built from TRBV29-1 and TRBJ2-3, with 7 bases that match TRBD2. This CDR3 has 14 residues. The V gene end was trimmed by 4 bases and the J gene end by 2 bases; junction bases not matched to a gene: 6. CDR1 and CDR2 (germline): SQVTM, ANQGSEA. For the CDR3, the DNA is TGCAGCGTTGCCAGGGAGGGGTTCACAGATACGCAGTATTTT. Protein sequence: CSVAREGFTDTQYF.

This rearrangement joins TRBV5-1 to TRBJ2-1, with 16 bases that match TRBD2. This CDR3 has 15 residues. Germline-derived CDR1 and CDR2 are SGHRS and YFSETQ. With V trimmed by 4 bases and J by 10 bases, 5 bases remained unmatched. This chain's CDR3 is CASSGGLAGGHEQFF. The DNA of the CDR3 is TGCGCCAGCAGCGGGGGACTAGCGGGAGGGCACGAGCAGTTCTTC.

The chain combines TRBV5-1 with TRBJ2-1, with 14 bases matching TRBD2. The germline gives CDR1 SGHRS, CDR2 YFSETQ. The CDR3 runs to 15 residues. The V gene end was trimmed by 0 bases and the J gene end by 12 bases; junction bases not matched to a gene: 5. The chain's CDR3 is CASSLGGTSGSGQFF. CDR3 nucleotides: TGCGCCAGCAGCTTGGGCGGGACTAGCGGGAGTGGGCAGTTCTTC. Full variable domain (rest looked up from reference TRBV5-1 and TRBJ2-1): KAGVTQTPRYLIKTRGQQVTLSCSPISGHRSVSWYQQTPGQGLQFLFEYFSETQRNKGNFPGRFSGRQFSNSRSEMNVSTLELGDSALYLCASSLGGTSGSGQFFGPGTRLTVL.

This chain links TRBV11-2 with TRBJ2-1; maybe TRBD1 (5 bases). The germline gives CDR1 SGHAT, CDR2 FQNNGV. The ends were cut back, 5 bases at V and 0 bases at J, with 11 bases in the middle. This CDR3 region has 15 residues. The CDR3 loop is CASSPRQNSYNEQFF. As DNA, the CDR3 is TGTGCCAGCAGCCCCCGACAGAACTCCTACAATGAGCAGTTCTTC.

The V and J genes are TRBV29-1 and TRBJ2-1, with 9 bases that match TRBD2. Germline V gives CDR1 SQVTM, CDR2 ANQGSEA. The CDR3 has 14 amino acids. Trimming took 7 bases from V and 4 from J; bases not matched to a gene: 8. The CDR3 protein is CSDSGRMSYNEQFF. The DNA for the CDR3 is TGCAGCGATAGCGGGAGAATGAGTTACAATGAGCAGTTCTTC.

V is TRBV9 and J is TRBJ1-2; D call uncertain. Looked up from germline, CDR1 is SGDLS and CDR2 is YYNGEE. V was pared by 0 bases and J by 2 bases, with 8 bases between. The CDR3 has 14 amino acids. The CDR3 loop reads CASSVESGNYGYTF. The CDR3 region has the DNA TGTGCCAGCAGCGTAGAATCGGGAAACTATGGCTACACCTTC. Based on the CDR3 plus reference TRBV9 and TRBJ1-2, the full variable domain is DSGVTQTPKHLITATGQRVTLRCSPRSGDLSVYWYQQSLDQGLQFLIQYYNGEERAKGNILERFSAQQFPDLHSELNLSSLELGDSALYFCASSVESGNYGYTFGSGTRLTVV.

The J gene is TRBJ1-5, the V gene TRBV27; D is ambiguous. Germline values: CDR1 MNHEY, CDR2 SMNVEV (reference sequence). This CDR3 contains 15 residues. The germline V and J ends were trimmed by 2 bases and 2 bases, with 10 bases remaining between them. This CDR3 reads CASSLTTGGNQPQHF. In DNA, the CDR3 is TGTGCCAGCAGTTTAACCACCGGTGGCAATCAGCCCCAGCATTTT.

V is TRBV2 and J is TRBJ2-5, with 9 bases aligning to TRBD1. CDR1 and CDR2 (germline): SNHLY, FYNNEI. V dropped 3 bases and J dropped 1; count of bases not matched to a gene: 3. The CDR3 covers 15 residues. CDR3 nucleotides: TGTGCCAGCAGTGACTCGGACAGGGGCCAAGAGACCCAGTACTTC. This translates into CASSDSDRGQETQYF.

The chain combines TRBV27 with TRBJ2-7; D unclear. There are 11 residues in the CDR3. Germline CDR1 is MNHEY and CDR2 is SMNVEV (reference sequence). Trimming stripped 4 bases from V and 2 bases from J, with 3 bases between. CDR3 residues: CASSSTYEQYF. The CDR3 nucleotides read TGTGCCAGCAGTTCAACCTACGAGCAGTACTTC.

The chain employs TRBV9 and TRBJ1-3, with 11 bases lining up with TRBD1. The CDR3 loop spans 16 amino acids. In germline, CDR1 is SGDLS, CDR2 YYNGEE. V dropped 3 bases and J dropped 3; count of bases not matched to a gene: 5. As DNA, the CDR3 is TGTGCCAGCAGCGGCGGACAGGGGGCGATTGGAAACACCATATATTTT. Protein sequence: CASSGGQGAIGNTIYF. The full variable domain, in which reference TRBV9 and TRBJ1-3 provide the parts outside the CDR3, is DSGVTQTPKHLITATGQRVTLRCSPRSGDLSVYWYQQSLDQGLQFLIQYYNGEERAKGNILERFSAQQFPDLHSELNLSSLELGDSALYFCASSGGQGAIGNTIYFGEGSWLTVV.

The chain joins TRBV7-8 to TRBJ1-1; 7 nucleotides line up with TRBD1. The length of the CDR3 is 20 residues. J gave up 7 bases and V 1 base, and 24 bases lay outside the gene matches. Germline CDR1 and CDR2: SGHVS and FQNEAQ. CDR3: CASSLGGAAPRSQGVVEAFF. Here the CDR3 DNA reads TGTGCCAGCAGCTTAGGTGGGGCGGCCCCGCGATCCCAGGGGGTGGTTGAAGCTTTCTTT.

The CDR3 DNA reads as TGTGCCAGCAGCTTATTCCAAGCGGACAGGGTCGGCTACACCTTC. Amino acids: CASSLFQADRVGYTF. The genes are TRBV7-9 and TRBJ1-2, with 8 bases fitting TRBD1. The J segment lost 8 bases and the V segment lost 2 bases, leaving 10 bases of the junction unmatched. Germline loops: CDR1 SEHNR, CDR2 FQNEAQ (reference sequence). This CDR3 contains 15 residues.

The CDR3 region is CASSPGRQQIFNQPQHF. The CDR3 nucleotides read TGTGCCAGCAGCCCCGGACGACAGCAGATATTCAATCAGCCCCAGCATTTT. The V and J genes are TRBV5-5 and TRBJ1-5; the D gene is possibly TRBD1 (5 bases). CDR3 length: 17 amino acids. Trimming cost V 4 bases and J 3 bases, with 20 bases left between them. Germline CDR1 is SGHKS and CDR2 is YYEKEE (reference sequence).

This sequence joins TRBV28 and TRBJ2-3; D is unclear. V dropped 3 bases and J dropped 3 bases, with 4 bases sitting between them. The germline CDR1 and CDR2 sequences are MDHEN and SYDVKM. The CDR3 spans 12 residues. The CDR3: CASSFYTDTQYF. The CDR3 region has the DNA TGTGCCAGCAGTTTTTATACAGATACGCAGTATTTT.